Presented here are 8 T cell receptor beta chains from one specimen sequenced in a study of blood T cells in healthy people across ages. Combining a sample-barcoded 5' primer with a J-beta primer mix, a second PCR ran for roughly 7 to 12 cycles. TCRdb reanalysed the 5' RACE reads using MiXCR and keeps one entry per CDR3 protein. The data contain some 1.7 million distinct CDR3 sequences, 28% of them seen just once; the ten biggest clones take up 7.7%. Sample: blood. The receptors shown here come from a woman in her 30s in good health.

The table lists this clonotype with many counts. A junction boundary mismatches the germline segment, possibly from a read error. CDR3 nucleotides: TGTGCCAGCAGCCTCGTAGCGGGGTCCTACAATGAGCAGTTCTTC. It translates to CASSLVAGSYNEQFF. V and J are TRBV5-1 and TRBJ2-1; the match to TRBD2 covers 8 bases. Germline CDR1 and CDR2: SGHRS and YFSETQ. This CDR3 is built from 15 residues.

This clonotype was detected only once. CDR3 DNA: TGCGCCAGCAGCCAAGACTCGGGACAGGGTTTAAGAAACACCATATATTTT. As protein: CASSQDSGQGLRNTIYF. The V and J genes are TRBV4-1 and TRBJ1-3; 9 bases align to TRBD1. J gave up 5 bases and V 0 bases, and 8 bases lay outside the gene matches. This CDR3 spans 17 amino acids. The germline CDR1 and CDR2 sequences are MGHRA and YSYEKL.

J is TRBJ2-5 and V is TRBV5-6; D remains unclear. This CDR3 region has 8 residues. Germline V gene sequence: CDR1 SGHDT, CDR2 YYEEEE. The V and J ends lost 6 bases and 14 bases respectively, with 8 bases between them. CDR3 residues: CASNPSYF. As DNA, the CDR3 is TGTGCCAGCAACCCCTCCTACTTC.

The chain is built from TRBV12-3 or TRBV12-4 and TRBJ2-5, with 9 nucleotides matching TRBD2. After removal of 2 bases from V and 4 bases from J, the junction contained 8 bases not matched to a gene. The CDR3 totals 16 residues. The CDR3 is CASSLRAGGPRETQYF. The CDR3, as DNA: TGTGCCAGCAGTTTACGGGCGGGAGGGCCCAGAGAGACCCAGTACTTC.

The CDR3 DNA reads TGTGCCAGCAGGCCCCCTGGAAGCGGACAGGGCCATAATTCACCCCTCCACTTT. Translating it yields CASRPPGSGQGHNSPLHF. The chain employs TRBV11-2 and TRBJ1-6; 8 bases match TRBD1. Germline V gene data show CDR1 as SGHAT and CDR2 as FQNNGV. Unmatched junction bases numbered 15, after V lost 6 bases and J lost 5 bases. This CDR3 spans 18 amino acids.

The chain uses TRBV27 and TRBJ2-5; 7 nucleotides line up with TRBD2. Germline V gives CDR1 MNHEY, CDR2 SMNVEV (reference sequence). The junction had 10 bases not matched to a gene; V was cut back by 8 bases and J by 4 bases. This CDR3 comprises 14 residues. The CDR3 region has the DNA TGTGCCAGCTCGACCGGGGGGATCCCAGAGACCCAGTACTTC. Its translation is CASSTGGIPETQYF.

J is TRBJ2-5 and V is TRBV28; D not resolved. Near its end, the DNA agrees better with TRBJ2-1, so the J call may be wrong. CDR1 is MDHEN and CDR2 is SYDVKM in the germline V gene. The CDR3 contains 14 residues. The CDR3 nucleotides are TGTGCCAGCAGTTTATCATTGAATCAAGAGACCCAGTTCTTC. This codes for CASSLSLNQETQFF.

The CDR3 bases are TGTGCCAGCAGCTTAGGGGGCGTCGGCTCTGGAAACACCATATATTTT. Protein sequence: CASSLGGVGSGNTIYF. The chain couples TRBV7-2 to TRBJ1-3; the D gene is possibly TRBD1 (5 bases). V was pared by 1 base and J by 0 bases, with 10 bases between. CDR3 length: 16 amino acids. Looked up from germline, CDR1 is SGHTA and CDR2 is FQGNSA.